This TCR beta chain was found in a study of T cells after yellow fever vaccination. In the study overall: Any fraction with a low cell number was prepared using SMART-Seq v4 Ultra Low Input.

From germline, CDR1 is LGHNA and CDR2 YSLEER. The CDR3 sequence is 15 residues long. With 0 bases clipped from V and 10 bases from J, the junction kept 6 bases outside the gene matches. General study findings and limits: Detected again after the booster were most primary-vaccination clones, at 96% CD4 and 88% CD8. Abundant bulk-derived clonotypes could contaminate FACS-sorted repertoires.

Concerning this clonotype itself: Its antigen is undetermined.

In making TCR cDNA, 5'RACE template switching added a universal primer site and UMIs to it. One entry per CDR3 protein results from TCRdb running MiXCR on the 5' RACE reads. The sample carries roughly 500,000 distinct CDR3 sequences, over 15% recorded once. The J gene is TRBJ1-6, the V gene TRBV4-3, with 7 bases identical to TRBD1. Sequencing used PBMCs, obtained 15 days after the yellow fever booster vaccination. The sequence came from a man aged 25-45 years who received the YFV17D yellow fever vaccine. For the CDR3, the DNA is TGCGCCAGCAGCCAAGAGGGCAGGGGGAACTCACCCCTCCACTTT. The encoded protein is CASSQEGRGNSPLHF.